The next 8 T cell receptor beta chains were all read from a single sample in a study of blood T cell repertoires in COVID-19. Sequencing used immunoSEQ multiplex PCR; TCRdb keeps in-frame clones, though not all of them. The sample has roughly 58,000 clones; 65% to 85% are singletons. Sequencing input: peripheral blood. Receptors were obtained from a man aged 65-85 years with active COVID-19.

V and J are TRBV21-1 and TRBJ2-1; the table calls TRBD2, which could not be checked here. TRBV21-1 is described as a pseudogene. The CDR3 has 11 residues. The CDR3 nucleotides read TGTGCCAGCGGCACGAGGAATGAGCAGTTCTTC. Protein: CASGTRNEQFF.

V and J are TRBV6-2 or TRBV6-3 and TRBJ2-1; 12 bases fit TRBD2. After removal of 5 bases from V and 9 bases from J, the junction contained 5 bases not matched to a gene. The V gene's germline CDR1 is MNHEY and CDR2 SVGEGT. CDR3 length: 14 residues. The CDR3 protein is CASSRLAGVSEQFF. CDR3 coding DNA: TGTGCCAGCAGTCGACTAGCGGGAGTAAGTGAGCAGTTCTTC.

There are a few counts of this clone. The chain combines TRBV14 with TRBJ1-1; D is unclear. Germline V gene sequence: CDR1 SGHDN, CDR2 FVKESK. V was cut by 0 bases and J by 0 bases, with 17 bases left in between. The CDR3 extends over 18 amino acids. The CDR3 DNA reads as TGTGCCAGCAGCCAAGATCTGGCGGGCGAGGGAATGAACACTGAAGCTTTCTTT. It translates to CASSQDLAGEGMNTEAFF.

The rearrangement uses TRBV29-1 and TRBJ2-6, with D perhaps matching TRBD1 (6 bases). Germline V CDR1 and CDR2: SQVTM, ANQGSEA. This CDR3 is built from 14 residues. V gave up 6 bases and J gave up 1 base, with 10 bases separating them. The CDR3 spells CSVDTGSGANVLTF. The CDR3 region has the DNA TGCAGCGTGGACACAGGGTCTGGGGCCAACGTCCTGACTTTC.

The rearrangement uses TRBV5-5 and TRBJ1-2; possibly TRBD1 for D (5 bases). Trimming left V 0 bases short and J 7 bases short, with 10 bases between. CDR1 SGHKS and CDR2 YYEKEE come from the germline V gene (reference sequence). The length of the CDR3 is 13 residues. The CDR3 here is CASSLEGRGGYTF. The CDR3 region has the DNA TGTGCCAGCAGCTTGGAGGGGCGAGGTGGCTACACCTTC.

This rearrangement joins TRBV27 to TRBJ2-1; 7 bases line up with TRBD1. The CDR3 is made up of 14 amino acids. Germline V gene data show CDR1 as MNHEY and CDR2 as SMNVEV (reference sequence). Trimming took 5 bases from V and 7 from J; bases not matched to a gene: 8. CDR3 DNA: TGTGCCAGCAGTCCCTATACAGGGGTGAATGAGCAGTTCTTC. Amino acids: CASSPYTGVNEQFF.

This clone was counted once. The chain carries TRBV7-2 and TRBJ2-7, with 9 bases identical to TRBD2. CDR1 and CDR2 (germline): SGHTA, FQGNSA. The CDR3 contains 18 residues. With V trimmed by 1 base and J by 0 bases, 10 bases remained unmatched. The CDR3 DNA sequence: TGTGCCAGCAGCTTAGATGGAATTAGCGGGAGTGGCTCCTACGAGCAGTACTTC. This encodes CASSLDGISGSGSYEQYF.

The chain couples TRBV9 to TRBJ1-4; 10 bases line up with TRBD1. The CDR3 totals 14 residues. Per germline, CDR1 SGDLS and CDR2 YYNGEE. Trimming cost V 4 bases and J 12 bases; bases outside gene matches: 9. The CDR3 loop is CASSSRQGAGELFF. CDR3 DNA sequence: TGTGCCAGCAGCTCCCGACAGGGGGCTGGGGAACTGTTTTTT.